The 8 T cell receptor beta chains presented below share a single source sample, sequenced in a study of PD-1 blockade in classical Hodgkin lymphoma. Using immunoSEQ multiplex PCR, the repertoire was profiled, and TCRdb retains in-frame clones only, with some absent. This table has 21,000 or so clones, roughly 90% appearing once. Sample time point: cycle 4 day 1 (C4D1), after five to seven weeks of nivolumab. Autologous stem cell transplantation was followed by relapse in every patient, and brentuximab vedotin exposure varied. Specimen: peripheral blood mononuclear cells (PBMCs), collected before the fourth cycle of nivolumab. These receptors originate from a human donor with classical Hodgkin lymphoma.

V is TRBV10-1 and J is TRBJ2-7; D remains ambiguous. The CDR3 has 13 residues. Trimming cost V 3 bases and J 5 bases, with 11 bases left between them. Germline V lookup: CDR1 WNHNN, CDR2 SYGVQD (reference sequence). In DNA form, the CDR3 reads TGCGCCAGCAGTGAAGCCATTGCTCACGAGCAGTACTTC. As protein: CASSEAIAHEQYF.

The chain joins TRBV21-1 to TRBJ2-7; the listed D gene, TRBD1, was not tested against the DNA. TRBV21-1 is designated a pseudogene. This CDR3 region has 15 residues. This CDR3 reads CASIDRTGSFYEQYF. In nucleotides, the CDR3 is TGTGCCAGCATCGACAGGACAGGGTCTTTCTACGAGCAGTACTTC.

The rearrangement links TRBV2 to TRBJ1-4, with 10 bases aligning to TRBD1. Trimming at V came to 5 bases and at J to 12 bases, leaving 3 bases not matched to a gene. Per germline, CDR1 SNHLY and CDR2 FYNNEI. The length of the CDR3 is 12 residues. In nucleotides, the CDR3 is TGTGCCAGCAGTCGGACAGGGGGGCAACTGTTTTTT. It encodes CASSRTGGQLFF.

V gene TRBV5-3 combines with J gene TRBJ2-3; 10 bases line up with TRBD1. TRBV5-3 is designated an ORF whose function remains uncertain. With V trimmed by 0 bases and J by 0 bases, 13 bases remained unmatched. This CDR3 has 20 amino acids. The chain's CDR3 is CARSLGRDRGPHSSTDTQYF. DNA of the CDR3: TGTGCCAGAAGCTTGGGACGGGACAGGGGCCCCCACTCTAGCACAGATACGCAGTATTTT.

A remark on this clone: Relative to the germline gene, one junction end is altered; a read error may explain this. The CDR3 sequence: CASNIRGENIQYF. The CDR3 DNA reads TGTGCCAGTAATATAAGGGGCGAAAACATTCAGTACTTC. The chain carries TRBV19 and TRBJ2-4, with D possibly being TRBD1 (5 bases). Germline CDR1 and CDR2: LNHDA and SQIVND (reference sequence). The CDR3 length is 13 residues.

The gene calls are TRBV12-5 and TRBJ2-2; 10 bases match TRBD2. Losses at the gene ends were 5 bases for V and 7 bases for J; bases not matched to a gene: 4. The germline V gene has CDR1 LGHNT and CDR2 FRNRAP. The CDR3 has 14 amino acids. CDR3 loop: CASGSGRAGGELFF. DNA for the CDR3: TGTGCTAGTGGTAGCGGGAGGGCCGGCGGGGAGCTGTTTTTT. The whole variable domain, filled in from reference TRBV12-5 and TRBJ2-2, reads DARVTQTPRHKVTEMGQEVTMRCQPILGHNTVFWYRQTMMQGLELLAYFRNRAPLDDSGMPKDRFSAEMPDATLATLKIQPSEPRDSAVYFCASGSGRAGGELFFGEGSRLTVL.

The chain joins TRBV5-4 to TRBJ1-2; TRBD1 agrees at 8 bases. The trim removed 4 bases at V and 5 bases at J, leaving 7 bases unmatched. CDR1 and CDR2 from the germline V gene are SGHNT and YYREEE (reference sequence). This CDR3 has 14 residues. The CDR3, as DNA: TGTGCCAGCAGCCCCCAGACAGGGGAGTATGGCTACACCTTC. Residues: CASSPQTGEYGYTF.

CDR3 sequence (DNA): TGTGCCAGCAGTTACTCGAAGACAGAACACTCCTACGAGCAGTACTTC. This gives the protein CASSYSKTEHSYEQYF. This chain connects TRBV6-6 to TRBJ2-7, with TRBD1 as a possible D gene (5 bases). The CDR3 loop spans 16 amino acids. CDR1 is MNHNY and CDR2 is SVGAGI in the germline V gene (reference sequence). Trimming took off 0 bases at V and 0 bases at J, with 12 bases between the two ends.